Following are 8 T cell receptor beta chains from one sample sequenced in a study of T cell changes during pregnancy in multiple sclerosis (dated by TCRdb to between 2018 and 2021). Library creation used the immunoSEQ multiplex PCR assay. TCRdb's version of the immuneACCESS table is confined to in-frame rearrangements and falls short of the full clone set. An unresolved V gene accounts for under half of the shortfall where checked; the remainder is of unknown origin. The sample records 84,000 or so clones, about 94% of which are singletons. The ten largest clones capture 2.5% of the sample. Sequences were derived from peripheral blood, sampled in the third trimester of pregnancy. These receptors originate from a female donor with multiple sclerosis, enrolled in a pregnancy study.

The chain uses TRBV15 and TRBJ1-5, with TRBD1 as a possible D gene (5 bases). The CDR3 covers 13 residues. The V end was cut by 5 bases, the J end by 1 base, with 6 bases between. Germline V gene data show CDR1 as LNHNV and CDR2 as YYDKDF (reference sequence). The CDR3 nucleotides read TGTGCCACCAGCGGACACAGCAATCAGCCCCAGCATTTT. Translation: CATSGHSNQPQHF.

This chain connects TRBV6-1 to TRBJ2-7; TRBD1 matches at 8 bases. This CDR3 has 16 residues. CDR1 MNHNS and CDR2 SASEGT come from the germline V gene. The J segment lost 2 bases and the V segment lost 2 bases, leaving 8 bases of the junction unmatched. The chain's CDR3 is CASSEFGTGVPYEQYF. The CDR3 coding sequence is TGTGCCAGCAGTGAATTCGGGACAGGCGTCCCCTACGAGCAGTACTTC.

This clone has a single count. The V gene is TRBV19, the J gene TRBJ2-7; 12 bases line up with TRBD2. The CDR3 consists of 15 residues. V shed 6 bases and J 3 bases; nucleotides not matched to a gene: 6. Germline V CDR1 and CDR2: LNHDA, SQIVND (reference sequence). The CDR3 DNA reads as TGTGCCAGTAGCCGACTAGCGGGGGACCTCTACGAGCAGTACTTC. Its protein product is CASSRLAGDLYEQYF.

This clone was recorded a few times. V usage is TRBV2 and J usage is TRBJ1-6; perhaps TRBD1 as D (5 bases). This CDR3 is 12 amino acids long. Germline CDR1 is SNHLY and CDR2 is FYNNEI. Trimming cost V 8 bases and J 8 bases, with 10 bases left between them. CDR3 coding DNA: TGTGCCAGCTCCGGGGGAGATTCACCCCTCCACTTT. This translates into CASSGGDSPLHF.

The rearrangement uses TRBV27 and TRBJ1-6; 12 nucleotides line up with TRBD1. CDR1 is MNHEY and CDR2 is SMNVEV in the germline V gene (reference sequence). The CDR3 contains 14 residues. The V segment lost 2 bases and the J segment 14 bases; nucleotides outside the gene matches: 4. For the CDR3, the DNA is TGTGCCAGCAGTTTAGGGACAGGGGGCCGCACCCTCCACTTT. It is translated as CASSLGTGGRTLHF.

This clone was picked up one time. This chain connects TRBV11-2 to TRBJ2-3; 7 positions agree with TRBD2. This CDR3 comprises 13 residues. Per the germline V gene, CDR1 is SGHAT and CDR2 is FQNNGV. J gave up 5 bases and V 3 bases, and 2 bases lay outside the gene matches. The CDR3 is CASSFRGEDTQYF. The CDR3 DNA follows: TGTGCCAGCAGCTTTCGGGGGGAAGATACGCAGTATTTT.

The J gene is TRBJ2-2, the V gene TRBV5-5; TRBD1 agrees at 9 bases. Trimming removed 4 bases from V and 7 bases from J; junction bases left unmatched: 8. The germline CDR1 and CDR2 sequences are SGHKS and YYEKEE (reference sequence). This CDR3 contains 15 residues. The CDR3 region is CASSVTGGVIGELFF. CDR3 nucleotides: TGTGCCAGCAGCGTTACAGGGGGCGTAATCGGGGAGCTGTTTTTT.

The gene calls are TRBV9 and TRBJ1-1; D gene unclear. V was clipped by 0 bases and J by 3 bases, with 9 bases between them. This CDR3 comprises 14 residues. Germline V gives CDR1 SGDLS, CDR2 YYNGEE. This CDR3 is CASSVVGSDTEAFF. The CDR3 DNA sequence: TGTGCCAGCAGCGTAGTAGGAAGCGACACTGAAGCTTTCTTT. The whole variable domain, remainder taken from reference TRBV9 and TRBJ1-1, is DSGVTQTPKHLITATGQRVTLRCSPRSGDLSVYWYQQSLDQGLQFLIQYYNGEERAKGNILERFSAQQFPDLHSELNLSSLELGDSALYFCASSVVGSDTEAFFGQGTRLTVV.